One T cell receptor (beta chain) is described in this entry. The antigen remains undetermined. At one boundary the junction diverges from the germline segment, which might be a read error. This sample was taken from a study of CD8 T cells in ankylosing spondylitis. General study points: A motif of 7 or 8 highly homologous TCR beta variants was seen as apparently characteristic of ankylosing spondylitis blood.

TCRdb reprocessed the 5' RACE reads with MiXCR, giving one entry per CDR3 protein. The sample comprises a few hundred thousand distinct CDR3 sequences, 10% to 15% of which are singletons, and around 7% rests with the top ten. The length of the CDR3 is 12 residues. Germline V CDR1 and CDR2: SSHAT, FNYEAQ (reference sequence). This receptor was identified in a male donor with ankylosing spondylitis. J is TRBJ2-5 and V is TRBV7-7; 8 bases are shared with TRBD1. The sequencing input was blood, either unsorted or a sorted T cell fraction (not recorded which). The CDR3 loop is CASSPRRTGSHF. The CDR3 nucleotides are TGTGCCAGCAGCCCGCGCCGGACAGGGTCGCACTTC.